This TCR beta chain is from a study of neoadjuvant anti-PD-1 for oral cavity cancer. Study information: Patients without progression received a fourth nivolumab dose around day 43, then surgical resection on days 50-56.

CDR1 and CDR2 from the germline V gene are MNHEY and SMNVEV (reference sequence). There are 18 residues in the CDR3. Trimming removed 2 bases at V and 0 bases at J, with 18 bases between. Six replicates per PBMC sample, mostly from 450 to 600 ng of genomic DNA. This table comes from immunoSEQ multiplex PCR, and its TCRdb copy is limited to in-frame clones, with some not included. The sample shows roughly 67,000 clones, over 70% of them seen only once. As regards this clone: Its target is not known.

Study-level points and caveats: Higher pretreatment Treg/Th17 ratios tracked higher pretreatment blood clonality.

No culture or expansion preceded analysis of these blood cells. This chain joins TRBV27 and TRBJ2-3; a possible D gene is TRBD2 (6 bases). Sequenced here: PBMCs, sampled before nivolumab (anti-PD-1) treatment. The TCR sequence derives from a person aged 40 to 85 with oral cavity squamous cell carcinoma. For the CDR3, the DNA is TGTGCCAGCAGTTTACTACCGGGAGTAAGCCGGAGCACAGATACGCAGTATTTT. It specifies CASSLLPGVSRSTDTQYF.